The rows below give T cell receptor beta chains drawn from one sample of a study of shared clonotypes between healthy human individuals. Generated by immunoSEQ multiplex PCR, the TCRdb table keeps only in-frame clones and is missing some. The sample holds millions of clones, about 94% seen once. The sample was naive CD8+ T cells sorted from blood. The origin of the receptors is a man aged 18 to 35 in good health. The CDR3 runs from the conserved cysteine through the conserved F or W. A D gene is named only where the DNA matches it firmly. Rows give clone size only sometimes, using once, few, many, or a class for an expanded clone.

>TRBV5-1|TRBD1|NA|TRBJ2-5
TGCGCCAGCAGCTTACAGGGGGACCAAGAGACCCAGTACTTC
CASSLQGDQETQYF
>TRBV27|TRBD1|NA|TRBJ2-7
TGTGCCAGCAGTATGTTACTCGCAGGGGGACAGTCCCGCGAGCAGTACTTC
CASSMLLAGGQSREQYF
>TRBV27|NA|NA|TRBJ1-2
NA
CASSSSKRNGYTF
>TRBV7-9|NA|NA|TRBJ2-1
TGTGCCAGCAGCTTGGTGGGACCCGACAACAATGAGCAGTTCTTC
CASSLVGPDNNEQFF
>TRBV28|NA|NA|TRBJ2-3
TGTGCCAGCAGTTTAGAATCTAGCGGCACAGATACGCAGTATTTT
CASSLESSGTDTQYF
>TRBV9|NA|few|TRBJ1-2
TGTGCCAGCAGCGCGGAGACAGCCCCGATCTATGGCTACACCTTC
CASSAETAPIYGYTF
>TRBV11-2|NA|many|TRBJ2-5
TGTGCCAGCAGCTTAGGAGAGACCCAGTACTTC
CASSLGETQYF
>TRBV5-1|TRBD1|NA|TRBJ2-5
TGCGCCAGCAGCCCCGACAGGGGATTTGAGACCCAGTACTTC
CASSPDRGFETQYF
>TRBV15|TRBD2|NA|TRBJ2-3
TGTGCCACCAGCAGCCCGAGCGAAAGTAGCGGGAGAGATACGCAGTATTTT
CATSSPSESSGRDTQYF
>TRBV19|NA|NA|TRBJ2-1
TGTGCCAGTAGTTCCGGGACTGGGGATATCGATGAGCAGTTCTTC
CASSSGTGDIDEQFF